The 3 T cell receptor beta chains presented below share a single source sample, sequenced in a study of T cells after yellow fever vaccination. From the 5' RACE reads, TCRdb called clonotypes with MiXCR, one entry per CDR3 protein. The table shows 200,000 to 300,000 distinct CDR3 sequences, with about 3.5% occurring only once. Sequenced material: PBMCs, taken 15 days after the yellow fever booster vaccination. The receptors stem from a man aged 18 to 30 who received the YFV17D yellow fever vaccine.

This clonotype has ten or more counts. The chain uses TRBV7-8 and TRBJ1-1; the match to TRBD1 covers 10 bases. This CDR3 is 14 amino acids long. With V trimmed by 5 bases and J by 11 bases, 11 bases remained unmatched. The germline CDR1 and CDR2 sequences are SGHVS and FQNEAQ. CDR3 in amino acids: CASSPVPGQGRAFF. In DNA form, the CDR3 reads TGTGCCAGCAGCCCAGTCCCGGGACAGGGGAGGGCTTTCTTT.

Ten or more counts support this clonotype. V usage is TRBV3-1 and J usage is TRBJ2-1, with D maybe TRBD2 (6 bases). Trimming cost V 1 base and J 5 bases, with 18 bases left between them. From germline, CDR1 is LGHDT and CDR2 YNNKEL (reference sequence). The CDR3 loop spans 17 amino acids. CDR3 coding DNA: TGTGCCAGCAGCCAAGTCTGGCGGCTGGACTATAACAATGAGCAGTTCTTC. This sequence encodes CASSQVWRLDYNNEQFF.

This clonotype appeared many times. The rearrangement joins TRBV7-2 to TRBJ2-1; either TRBD1 or TRBD2 may fit D (5 bases each). Trimming removed 6 bases from V and 2 bases from J, with 14 bases in between. The CDR3 is 15 residues long. Germline V CDR1 and CDR2: SGHTA, FQGNSA. The DNA of the CDR3 is TGTGCCAGCAGAAGACCCGGGACGGCCTACAATGAGCAGTTCTTC. This sequence encodes CASRRPGTAYNEQFF.